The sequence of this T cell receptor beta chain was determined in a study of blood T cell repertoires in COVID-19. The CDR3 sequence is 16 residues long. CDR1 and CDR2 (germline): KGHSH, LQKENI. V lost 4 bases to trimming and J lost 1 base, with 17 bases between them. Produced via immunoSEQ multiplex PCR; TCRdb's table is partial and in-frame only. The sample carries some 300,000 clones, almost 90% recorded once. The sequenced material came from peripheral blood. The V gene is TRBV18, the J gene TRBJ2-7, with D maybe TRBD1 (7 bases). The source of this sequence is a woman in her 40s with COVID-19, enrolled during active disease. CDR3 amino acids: CASSLQGWGTSYEQYF. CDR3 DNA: TGTGCCAGCTCACTACAGGGGTGGGGGACTTCCTACGAGCAGTACTTC.